These T cell receptor beta chains were read from a single sample in a study of blood T cell repertoires in COVID-19. TCRdb's table, derived via immunoSEQ multiplex PCR, lists solely in-frame clones and lacks some. The sample includes some 170,000 clones, 70% to 85% of them seen just once. The sample taken for sequencing was PBMCs or T cells enriched from blood (not recorded which). The origin of the receptors is a man aged 50 to 60 who had recovered from COVID-19. Both conserved end residues are part of each CDR3. The D gene is left open where the match is weak. Some rows mark clone size as missing; the rest say once, few, many or name a class of expanded clone.

j_call,v_call,d_call,clone_size,cdr3_aa,cdr3_nt
TRBJ1-2,TRBV4-1,NA,NA,CASSQATGSPTF,TGCGCCAGCAGCCAAGCGACAGGATCCCCCACCTTC
TRBJ1-1,TRBV12-3/TRBV12-4,NA,NA,CASRGGRTTEAFF,TGTGCCAGCCGGGGGGGCAGGACCACTGAAGCTTTCTTT
TRBJ2-6,TRBV2,TRBD1,NA,CARQGSGANVLTF,TGTGCCAGACAGGGGTCTGGGGCCAACGTCCTGACTTTC
TRBJ2-1,TRBV7-2,NA,NA,CASSFNRDNEQFF,TGTGCCAGCAGCTTCAACCGAGACAATGAGCAGTTCTTC
TRBJ1-1,TRBV5-1,TRBD1,NA,CASSLGSGGTEAFF,TGCGCCAGCAGCTTGGGGTCAGGGGGCACTGAAGCTTTCTTT
TRBJ1-6,TRBV28,NA,NA,CATKGQGSYNSPLHF,TGTGCCACTAAAGGGCAGGGCTCCTATAATTCACCCCTCCACTTT
TRBJ1-5,TRBV9,NA,NA,CASSVGQNNQPQHF,TGTGCCAGCAGCGTGGGACAAAACAATCAGCCCCAGCATTTT
TRBJ1-5,TRBV2,NA,NA,CASTFAGQHQPQHF,TGTGCCAGCACTTTTGCTGGGCAACATCAGCCCCAGCATTTT
TRBJ1-6,TRBV30,NA,NA,CAWSKGRGNSPLHF,TGTGCCTGGAGCAAGGGGCGCGGTAATTCACCCCTCCACTTT
TRBJ1-5,TRBV24-1,NA,NA,CATRGAELNQPQHF,TGTGCCACCAGGGGGGCAGAATTAAATCAGCCCCAGCATTTT
TRBJ2-5,TRBV19,NA,NA,CASSRQHQETQYF,TGTGCCAGTAGTCGACAGCACCAAGAGACCCAGTACTTC
TRBJ1-3,TRBV27,TRBD1,once,CASSQYRGYSGNTIYF,TGTGCCAGCAGTCAATACAGGGGCTACTCTGGAAACACCATATATTTT
TRBJ1-6,TRBV25-1,NA,NA,CASSRGEVGPLHF,TGTGCCAGCAGTCGCGGGGAGGTTGGACCCCTCCACTTT
TRBJ2-1,TRBV7-2,TRBD1,NA,CASSIGQGVGEQFF,TGTGCCAGCAGCATCGGACAGGGTGTAGGTGAGCAGTTCTTC
TRBJ1-5,TRBV2,NA,NA,CASSELTRVQPQHF,TGTGCCAGCAGTGAACTTACTAGGGTTCAGCCCCAGCATTTT
TRBJ1-5,TRBV6-5,TRBD1,NA,CASSYLTGDQPQHF,TGTGCCAGCAGTTACTTAACAGGGGATCAGCCCCAGCATTTT
TRBJ1-1,TRBV15,NA,NA,CATSRDLGSAAFF,TGTGCCACCAGCAGAGATCTAGGCTCGGCGGCTTTCTTT
TRBJ2-3,TRBV7-6,TRBD2,few,CASSATSVRTDTQYF,TGTGCCAGCAGCGCCACTAGCGTACGGACAGATACGCAGTATTTT
TRBJ1-5,TRBV23-1,TRBD1,NA,CASTRGQGDQPQHF,TGCGCCAGCACTAGGGGACAGGGTGATCAGCCCCAGCATTTT
TRBJ1-1,TRBV5-1,NA,NA,CASSPSIPNTEAFF,TGCGCCAGCAGCCCGAGCATCCCGAACACTGAAGCTTTCTTT
TRBJ1-2,TRBV30,NA,NA,CAWSVARGYTF,TGTGCCTGGAGTGTAGCGCGGGGCTACACCTTC
TRBJ1-6,TRBV11-2,TRBD1,few,CASSTLRTGGSPLHF,TGTGCCAGCAGCACCCTCCGGACAGGGGGTTCACCCCTCCACTTT
TRBJ1-1,TRBV27,NA,NA,CASRGRQQLTRNTEAFF,TGTGCCAGCAGAGGAAGACAACAGCTTACGAGGAACACTGAAGCTTTCTTT
TRBJ2-5,TRBV5-4,TRBD2,NA,CASYPGLAGPGGETQYF,TGTGCCAGCTACCCGGGACTAGCGGGACCTGGGGGGGAGACCCAGTACTTC
TRBJ1-1,TRBV2,TRBD1,NA,CASIRQGARNTEAFF,TGTGCCAGCATTAGACAGGGGGCAAGGAACACTGAAGCTTTCTTT
TRBJ2-5,TRBV19,NA,NA,CASSSIVQETQYF,TGTGCCAGTAGTAGCATAGTCCAAGAGACCCAGTACTTC
TRBJ2-5,TRBV27,NA,NA,CASSFRGGYETQYF,TGTGCCAGCAGTTTCAGGGGAGGGTATGAGACCCAGTACTTC
TRBJ1-3,TRBV3-1/TRBV3-2,NA,NA,CASSLRTGSSGNTIYF,TGTGCCAGCAGCCTTAGGACGGGAAGCTCTGGAAACACCATATATTTT